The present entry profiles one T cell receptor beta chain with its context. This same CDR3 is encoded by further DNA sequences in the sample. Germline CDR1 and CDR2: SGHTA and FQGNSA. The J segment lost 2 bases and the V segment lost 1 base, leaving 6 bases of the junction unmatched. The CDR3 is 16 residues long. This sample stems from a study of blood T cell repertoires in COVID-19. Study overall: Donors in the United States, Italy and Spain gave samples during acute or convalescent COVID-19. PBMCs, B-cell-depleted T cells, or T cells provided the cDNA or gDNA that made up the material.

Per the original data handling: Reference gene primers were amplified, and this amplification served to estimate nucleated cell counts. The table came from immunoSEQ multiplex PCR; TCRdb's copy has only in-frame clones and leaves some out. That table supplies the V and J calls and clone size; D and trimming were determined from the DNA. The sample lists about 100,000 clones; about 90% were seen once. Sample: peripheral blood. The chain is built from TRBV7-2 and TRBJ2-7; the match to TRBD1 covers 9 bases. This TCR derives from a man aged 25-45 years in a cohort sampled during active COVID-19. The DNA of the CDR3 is TGTGCCAGCAGCTTAGAAGGGACAGGGACCCCCTACGAGCAGTACTTC. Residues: CASSLEGTGTPYEQYF.